Listed below are T cell receptor beta chains from one sample, sequenced in a study of shared clonotypes between healthy human individuals. Produced via immunoSEQ multiplex PCR; TCRdb's table is partial and in-frame only. The sample shows around 1.4 million clones, around 98.5% of them seen only once. Sequencing was carried out using naive CD4+ T cells sorted from blood. Receptor source: a man younger than 40 in good health. Both conserved end residues are part of each CDR3. D genes are given only for firm matches. Clone size is shown for a subset of rows, as once, few, many or a class of expanded clone.

V	D	size	J	CDR3	DNA
TRBV6-1	TRBD2	once	TRBJ2-5	CASSERASGTQETQYF	TGTGCCAGCAGTGAAAGGGCGAGCGGGACCCAAGAGACCCAGTACTTC
TRBV19	.	once	TRBJ2-7	CASSIDLGTQRYEQYF	TGTGCCAGTAGTATCGACCTGGGGACCCAGCGCTACGAGCAGTACTTC
TRBV28	.	.	TRBJ2-7	CASTISQGLSSYEQYF	TGTGCCAGCACGATCTCTCAGGGCCTGAGCTCCTACGAGCAGTACTTC
TRBV11-1	TRBD1	.	TRBJ2-3	CASSWAPTGIATQYF	TGTGCCAGCAGCTGGGCCCCGACAGGGATCGCTACGCAGTATTTT
TRBV7-2	TRBD2	.	TRBJ2-1	CASSLSGGLAGNNEQFF	TGTGCCAGCAGCTTATCGGGGGGACTAGCGGGAAACAATGAGCAGTTCTTC
TRBV18	TRBD2	.	TRBJ2-7	CASSPLHSGGYSYEQYF	TGTGCCAGCTCACCCCTTCATAGCGGGGGGTACTCCTACGAGCAGTACTTC
TRBV28	TRBD1	.	TRBJ2-7	CAGRSGGQGYHEQYF	TGTGCCGGTAGAAGCGGGGGACAGGGGTATCACGAGCAGTACTTC
TRBV6-1	.	.	TRBJ1-2	CASSTRRGTMDYTF	TGTGCCAGCAGTACTAGACGTGGAACTATGGACTACACCTTC
TRBV7-2	.	.	TRBJ1-5	CASSIAAGMLGNQPQHF	TGTGCCAGCAGCATAGCGGCAGGCATGTTGGGCAATCAGCCCCAGCATTTT
TRBV18	.	once	TRBJ2-1	CASSRESNEQFF	TGTGCCAGCTCACGGGAGTCGAATGAGCAGTTCTTC
TRBV5-4	TRBD2	.	TRBJ2-5	CASSLSGSSGRAQETQYF	TGTGCCAGCAGCTTGTCAGGGAGTAGCGGGAGGGCACAAGAGACCCAGTACTTC
TRBV9	.	once	TRBJ2-3	CASSVLSSTDTQYF	TGTGCCAGCAGCGTATTATCTAGCACAGATACGCAGTATTTT
TRBV6-1	.	.	TRBJ1-5	CASSSYPTQPQHF	TGTGCCAGCAGTTCTTACCCGACCCAGCCCCAGCATTTT
TRBV4-1	.	.	TRBJ1-1	CASSQDSFGGTEAFF	TGCGCCAGCAGCCAAGATTCGTTCGGTGGCACTGAAGCTTTCTTT
TRBV27	TRBD2	.	TRBJ2-1	CASSRLAGGFKYNEQFF	TGTGCCAGCAGTCGACTAGCGGGAGGGTTCAAGTACAATGAGCAGTTCTTC
TRBV5-4	TRBD2	.	TRBJ2-5	CASSLTSGKSETQYF	TGTGCCAGCAGTTTGACTAGCGGGAAGTCTGAGACCCAGTACTTC
TRBV5-1	.	.	TRBJ2-1	CASSLARARGSFYNEQFF	TGCGCCAGCAGCTTGGCCAGGGCTCGGGGTTCTTTCTACAATGAGCAGTTCTTC
TRBV5-6	TRBD1	.	TRBJ1-5	CASSRQGNQPQHF	TGTGCCAGCAGTCGACAGGGTAATCAGCCCCAGCATTTT